This T cell receptor beta chain stems from a study of T cells in Graves' hyperthyroidism and ophthalmopathy. The TCR beta CDR3 regions underwent amplification using RNA transcripts as the source. The HTBI primer set served for first-round RT-PCR of the TCR CDR3. TCRdb reprocessed the multiplex PCR reads with MiXCR, giving one entry per CDR3 protein. The sample yields 470,000 or so distinct CDR3 sequences, about 20% seen once. Trimming removed 4 bases at V and 1 base at J, with 9 bases between. CDR3 length: 13 amino acids. Germline V gives CDR1 SGHRS, CDR2 YFSETQ. This clonotype was counted ten times or more.

The sample comprised blood. The TCR comes from a man aged 18 to 29 with Graves' hyperthyroidism. The chain has TRBV5-1 and TRBJ2-7; D possibly uses TRBD1 or TRBD2 (5 bases each). The CDR3 loop reads CASSRDPSYEQYF. The CDR3 DNA reads as TGCGCCAGCAGCCGGGACCCTTCCTACGAGCAGTACTTC.